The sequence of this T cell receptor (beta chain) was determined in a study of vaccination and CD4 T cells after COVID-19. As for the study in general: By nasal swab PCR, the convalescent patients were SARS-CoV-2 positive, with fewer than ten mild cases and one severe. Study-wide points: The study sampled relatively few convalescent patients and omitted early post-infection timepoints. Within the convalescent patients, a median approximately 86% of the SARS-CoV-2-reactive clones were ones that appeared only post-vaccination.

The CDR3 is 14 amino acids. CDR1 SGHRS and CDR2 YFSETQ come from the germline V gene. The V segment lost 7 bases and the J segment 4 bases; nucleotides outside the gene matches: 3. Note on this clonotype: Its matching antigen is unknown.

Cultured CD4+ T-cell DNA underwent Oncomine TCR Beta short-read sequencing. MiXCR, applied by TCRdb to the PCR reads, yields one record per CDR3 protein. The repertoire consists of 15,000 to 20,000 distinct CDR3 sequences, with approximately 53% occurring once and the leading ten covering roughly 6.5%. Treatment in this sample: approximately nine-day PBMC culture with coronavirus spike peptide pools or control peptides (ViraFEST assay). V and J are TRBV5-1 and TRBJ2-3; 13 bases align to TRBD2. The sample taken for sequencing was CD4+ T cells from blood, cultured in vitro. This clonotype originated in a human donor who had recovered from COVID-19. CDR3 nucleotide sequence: TGCGCCAGCCAGGGACTAGCGGGATCAGATACGCAGTATTTT. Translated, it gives CASQGLAGSDTQYF.